The entry below describes one TCR beta chain. Some clones are missing from TCRdb's copy, which holds only in-frame ones; the method was immunoSEQ multiplex PCR. Found here are roughly 9,300 clones, 65% to 70% of them singletons; the top ten hold roughly 8.3%. These data come from a study of neoadjuvant anti-PD-1 for oral cavity cancer. Patients had newly diagnosed, untreated stage II-IVA oral cavity squamous cell carcinoma. CDR3 size: 16 residues. Germline CDR1 reads SGHVS; CDR2 reads FQNEAQ. Trimming left V 5 bases short and J 1 base short, with 14 bases between. J is TRBJ1-4 and V is TRBV7-8; the D is unclear. This material consisted of tumor tissue, taken before nivolumab (anti-PD-1) treatment. The sequence derives from a person between 35 and 79 years old with oral cavity squamous cell carcinoma. This CDR3 is CASSPAPARTNEKLFF. CDR3 bases: TGTGCCAGCAGCCCCGCCCCCGCAAGAACTAATGAAAAACTGTTTTTT. The variable domain in full, with the rest retrieved from reference TRBV7-8 and TRBJ1-4, is GAGVSQSPRYKVAKRGQDVALRCDPISGHVSLFWYQQALGQGPEFLTYFQNEAQLDKSGLPSDRFFAERPEGSVSTLKIQRTQQEDSAVYLCASSPAPARTNEKLFFGSGTQLSVL.